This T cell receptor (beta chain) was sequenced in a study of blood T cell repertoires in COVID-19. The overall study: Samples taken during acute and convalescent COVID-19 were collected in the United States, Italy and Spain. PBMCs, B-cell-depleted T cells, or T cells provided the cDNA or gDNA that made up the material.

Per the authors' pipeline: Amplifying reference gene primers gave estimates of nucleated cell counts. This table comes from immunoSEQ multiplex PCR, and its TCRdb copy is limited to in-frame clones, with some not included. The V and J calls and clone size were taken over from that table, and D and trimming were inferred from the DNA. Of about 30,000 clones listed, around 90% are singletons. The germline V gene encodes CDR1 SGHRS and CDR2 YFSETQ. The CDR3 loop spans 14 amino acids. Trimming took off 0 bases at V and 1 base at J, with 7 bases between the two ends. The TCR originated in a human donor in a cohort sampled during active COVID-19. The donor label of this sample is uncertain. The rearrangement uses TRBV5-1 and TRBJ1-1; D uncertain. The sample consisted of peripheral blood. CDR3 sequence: CASSLAVGNTEAFF. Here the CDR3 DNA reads TGCGCCAGCAGCTTGGCTGTCGGGAACACTGAAGCTTTCTTT.